One and the same sample provided the 3 T cell receptor beta chains below, sequenced in a study of technical replicates of blood from a handful of donors. The protocol was immunoSEQ multiplex PCR, while the TCRdb copy is restricted to in-frame clones and leaves out a portion. Among roughly 100,000 clones listed, about 95% were seen once. The specimen sequenced was T cells isolated from PBMCs. Source of these receptors: a human donor in good health.

The CDR3 sequence: CASSVPTSGRLADTQYF. CDR3 nucleotides: TGTGCCAGCAGCGTACCTACTAGCGGGAGGCTGGCAGATACGCAGTATTTT. The chain recombines TRBV9 with TRBJ2-3; TRBD2 aligns across 12 bases. V lost 1 base and J lost 4; bases outside the gene matches: 7. The CDR3 spans 17 residues. Germline V lookup: CDR1 SGDLS, CDR2 YYNGEE.

The chain has TRBV18 and TRBJ2-6; 9 bases align to TRBD1. There are 19 residues in the CDR3. Per germline, CDR1 KGHSH and CDR2 LQKENI. V was clipped by 3 bases and J by 0 bases; unmatched bases: 9. The chain's CDR3 is CASSPIGTGISSGANVLTF. CDR3 DNA: TGTGCCAGCTCACCGATTGGGACAGGGATTAGCTCTGGGGCCAACGTCCTGACTTTC.

For the CDR3, the DNA is TGTGCCAGCAGCCAAGATAGTTGGACTAGCGATTTAACAGATACGCAGTATTTT. It is translated as CASSQDSWTSDLTDTQYF. The rearrangement joins TRBV4-2 to TRBJ2-3; 9 positions match TRBD2. The CDR3 totals 18 residues. V lost 0 bases to trimming and J lost 3 bases; unmatched junction nucleotides: 10. Germline V gene sequence: CDR1 LGHNA, CDR2 YNFKEQ.